One sample yielded the 19 T cell receptor beta chains listed below, sequenced in a study of CD8 T cells in ankylosing spondylitis. MiXCR was run by TCRdb on the 5' RACE reads, yielding one entry per CDR3 protein. This table holds roughly 160,000 distinct CDR3 sequences, approximately 9% found once. The sequenced sample was blood, either unsorted or a sorted T cell fraction (not recorded which). All receptors derive from a female donor with ankylosing spondylitis or in good health (not recorded which).

This sequence joins TRBV9 and TRBJ2-1, with 10 nucleotides matching TRBD2. The CDR3 has 15 amino acids. CDR1 and CDR2 from the germline V gene are SGDLS and YYNGEE. Trimming cost V 4 bases and J 8 bases; bases outside gene matches: 9. CDR3 sequence (DNA): TGTGCCAGCAGCCTGGGACTAGCGTCGGTCCATGAGCAGTTCTTC. Translating it yields CASSLGLASVHEQFF.

In its sample, this clonotype was seen a few times. The chain combines TRBV4-3 with TRBJ2-2; possibly TRBD1 for D (6 bases). The CDR3 consists of 17 residues. V lost 0 bases to trimming and J lost 3 bases, with 14 bases between them. The germline V gene has CDR1 LGHNA and CDR2 YSLEER. The chain's CDR3 is CASSQEGPGQHTGELFF. CDR3 in DNA: TGCGCCAGCAGCCAAGAAGGGCCGGGACAACACACCGGGGAGCTGTTTTTT.

The rearrangement joins TRBV27 to TRBJ2-7; possibly TRBD2 for D (6 bases). The germline gives CDR1 MNHEY, CDR2 SMNVEV (reference sequence). The CDR3 contains 15 residues. Trimming left V 8 bases short and J 6 bases short, with 23 bases between. The CDR3 loop is CASRTKGIPFSEQYF. For the CDR3, the DNA is TGTGCCAGCCGGACTAAGGGAATTCCTTTTTCCGAGCAGTACTTC.

Only a few counts were recorded for this clonotype. The rearrangement uses TRBV27 and TRBJ1-6, with D possibly TRBD1 on 6 matching bases. The CDR3 sequence is 12 residues long. Deletions cut 4 bases from V and 8 bases from J, with 6 bases between. The germline V gene encodes CDR1 MNHEY and CDR2 SMNVEV (reference sequence). The CDR3 reads CASSSGDSPLHF. The CDR3 DNA sequence: TGTGCCAGCAGTTCAGGGGATTCACCCCTCCACTTT.

The table lists this clonotype with a few counts. The chain recombines TRBV4-3 with TRBJ2-7; TRBD2 aligns across 7 bases. CDR3 length: 14 amino acids. Germline V gene sequence: CDR1 LGHNA, CDR2 YSLEER. With V trimmed by 0 bases and J by 2 bases, 1 base remained unmatched. As DNA, the CDR3 is TGCGCCAGCAGCCAAGATGCGGGAGCCTACGAGCAGTACTTC. This encodes CASSQDAGAYEQYF.

This clonotype was seen a few times. The gene calls are TRBV9 and TRBJ2-2; a possible D gene is TRBD1 (6 bases). The CDR3 totals 16 residues. Germline V gene lookup returns CDR1 SGDLS and CDR2 YYNGEE. V was cut by 1 base and J by 3 bases, with 13 bases left in between. In DNA, the CDR3 is TGTGCCAGCAGCGTATCCTACGAGGGGGACACCGGGGAGCTGTTTTTT. It encodes CASSVSYEGDTGELFF.

The J gene is TRBJ2-2, the V gene TRBV5-6, with D possibly being TRBD2 (5 bases). Germline lookup yields CDR1 SGHDT and CDR2 YYEEEE. The CDR3 loop spans 15 amino acids. Trimming pared 4 bases from V and 3 bases from J, leaving 13 bases between. The CDR3, as DNA: TGTGCCAGCAGCCATTTTCACGGGGACACCGGGGAGCTGTTTTTT. It is translated as CASSHFHGDTGELFF. The complete variable domain, with remaining parts taken from reference TRBV5-6 and TRBJ2-2, reads DAGVTQSPTHLIKTRGQQVTLRCSPKSGHDTVSWYQQALGQGPQFIFQYYEEEERQRGNFPDRFSGHQFPNYSSELNVNALLLGDSALYLCASSHFHGDTGELFFGEGSRLTVL.

This sequence joins TRBV11-2 and TRBJ2-1; D is unclear. The CDR3 contains 16 residues. CDR1 SGHAT and CDR2 FQNNGV come from the germline V gene. The V and J ends lost 5 bases and 2 bases respectively, with 16 bases between them. Here the CDR3 reads CASSLSWDPPYNEQFF. The DNA of the CDR3 is TGTGCCAGCAGCCTCAGTTGGGATCCCCCCTACAATGAGCAGTTCTTC.

The CDR3 nucleotides read TGCAGTGCTAGAGGCGGTGGGCAGCTAGCGGGAGGGAGGAACGAGCAGTACTTC. Translating gives CSARGGGQLAGGRNEQYF. The chain links TRBV20-1 to TRBJ2-7; 12 bases map to TRBD2. CDR1 and CDR2 from the germline V gene are DFQATT and SNEGSKA (reference sequence). The CDR3 has 18 amino acids. Losses at the gene ends were 1 base for V and 5 bases for J; bases not matched to a gene: 15.

As for this clonotype: The junction does not match germline at one end; this may be a read error. For the CDR3, the DNA is TGTGCCAGCAGCTTGGGAGGCGATGGCTCCTACAATGTGCAGTTCTTC. Residues: CASSLGGDGSYNVQFF. The V and J genes are TRBV5-6 and TRBJ2-1; D remains unclear. CDR3 size: 16 residues. Germline CDR1 SGHDT, CDR2 YYEEEE.

V and J are TRBV9 and TRBJ2-7; D could derive from TRBD1 or TRBD2 (6 bases each). The CDR3 spans 13 residues. The germline V gene encodes CDR1 SGDLS and CDR2 YYNGEE. The V end was cut by 3 bases, the J end by 5 bases, with 12 bases between. The CDR3 protein is CASSGGDINEQYF. For the CDR3, the DNA is TGTGCCAGCAGCGGGGGGGACATTAACGAGCAGTACTTC.

This clonotype occurred a few times. The rearrangement uses TRBV6-2 or TRBV6-3 and TRBJ2-7; D may be TRBD2 (5 bases). The germline V gene has CDR1 MNHEY and CDR2 SVGEGT. The V gene lost 2 bases and the J gene lost 4 bases, with 12 bases spanning the gap. The CDR3 is 14 residues long. DNA for the CDR3: TGTGCCAGCAGTTACGGTGACTACTCGTACGAGCAGTACTTC. Its protein product is CASSYGDYSYEQYF.

V is TRBV12-3 or TRBV12-4 and J is TRBJ2-1; 12 bases fit TRBD2. Unmatched junction bases numbered 12, after V lost 8 bases and J lost 7 bases. The CDR3 is 16 amino acids. CDR3 sequence (DNA): TGTGCCAGCCTTTTTTCGGGACTAGCGGGTAGGAATGAGCAGTTCTTC. This gives the protein CASLFSGLAGRNEQFF.

Ten or more counts support this clonotype. J is TRBJ1-5 and V is TRBV7-9, with D maybe TRBD1 (5 bases). Germline lookup yields CDR1 SEHNR and CDR2 FQNEAQ (reference sequence). CDR3 size: 14 residues. Trimming shortened V by 5 bases and J by 1 base, and 9 bases separated the two germline ends. The CDR3, as DNA: TGTGCCAGCAGCCCCGGGGGGAGCAATCAGCCCCAGCATTTT. Its translation is CASSPGGSNQPQHF.

The V and J genes are TRBV7-6 and TRBJ2-7; possibly TRBD2 for D (6 bases). This CDR3 region has 15 residues. With 1 base removed from V and 5 bases from J, the gap between germline ends came to 15 bases. Germline V gene sequence: CDR1 SGHVS, CDR2 FNYEAQ. CDR3 DNA sequence: TGTGCCAGCAGCTTAGGTGGGGGAGGTCTTAACGAGCAGTACTTC. As protein: CASSLGGGGLNEQYF.

The chain is built from TRBV28 and TRBJ2-7; tentative D call: TRBD1 (7 bases). CDR3 size: 15 residues. V shed 7 bases and J shed 0 bases, with 16 bases lying between them. CDR1 and CDR2 from the germline V gene are MDHEN and SYDVKM. DNA of the CDR3: TGTGCCAGCACCTCCCAGGGGGGACTCTCCTACGAGCAGTACTTC. Protein: CASTSQGGLSYEQYF.

The chain links TRBV5-4 to TRBJ2-1, with 8 bases fitting TRBD2. The CDR3 has 14 amino acids. Germline lookup yields CDR1 SGHNT and CDR2 YYREEE (reference sequence). V dropped 4 bases and J dropped 5; count of bases not matched to a gene: 5. The CDR3 bases are TGTGCCAGCAGCCCTAGCGGGCTTAACAATGAGCAGTTCTTC. Translating it yields CASSPSGLNNEQFF.

This clonotype occurred a few times. The chain joins TRBV7-9 to TRBJ2-7; D not resolved. Germline V gives CDR1 SEHNR, CDR2 FQNEAQ (reference sequence). CDR3 length equals 15 residues. V was pared by 0 bases and J by 0 bases, with 9 bases between. CDR3 region: CASSLAYGSSYEQYF. The CDR3 DNA sequence: TGTGCCAGCAGCTTAGCCTACGGGTCCTCCTACGAGCAGTACTTC.

This clonotype was recorded many times. The chain recombines TRBV7-2 with TRBJ2-3; the D is unclear. Deletions cut 4 bases from V and 6 bases from J, with 11 bases between. The CDR3 is 13 amino acids. Germline-derived CDR1 and CDR2 are SGHTA and FQGNSA. In nucleotides, the CDR3 is TGTGCCAGCAGCTCCATAGGAGCGGATACGCAGTATTTT. The encoded protein is CASSSIGADTQYF.